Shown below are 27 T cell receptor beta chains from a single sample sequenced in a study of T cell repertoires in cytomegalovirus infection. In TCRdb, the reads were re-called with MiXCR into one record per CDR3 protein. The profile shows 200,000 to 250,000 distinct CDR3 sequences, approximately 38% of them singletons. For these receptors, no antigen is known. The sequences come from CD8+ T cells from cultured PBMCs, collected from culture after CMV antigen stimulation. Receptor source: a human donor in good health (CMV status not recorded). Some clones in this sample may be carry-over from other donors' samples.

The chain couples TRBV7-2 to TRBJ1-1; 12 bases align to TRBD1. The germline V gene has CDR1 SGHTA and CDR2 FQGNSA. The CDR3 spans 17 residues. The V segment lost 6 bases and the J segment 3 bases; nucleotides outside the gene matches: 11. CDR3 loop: CASSQTGQGARDTEAFF. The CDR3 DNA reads TGTGCCAGCAGTCAAACGGGACAGGGGGCCAGGGACACTGAAGCTTTCTTT.

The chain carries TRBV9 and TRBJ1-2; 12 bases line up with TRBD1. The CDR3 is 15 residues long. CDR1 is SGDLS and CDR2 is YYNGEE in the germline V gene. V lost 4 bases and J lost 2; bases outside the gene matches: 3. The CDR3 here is CASSSGQGANYGYTF. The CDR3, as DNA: TGTGCCAGCAGCTCGGGACAGGGGGCGAACTATGGCTACACCTTC.

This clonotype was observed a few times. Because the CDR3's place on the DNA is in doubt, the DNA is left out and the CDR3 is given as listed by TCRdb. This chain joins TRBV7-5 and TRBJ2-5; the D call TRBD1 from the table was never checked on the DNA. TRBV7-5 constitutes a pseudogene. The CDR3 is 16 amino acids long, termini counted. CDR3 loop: CISVPEARDRGWTQYF.

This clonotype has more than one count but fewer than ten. CDR3 loop: CASSLSGSLPYNEQFF. In DNA, the CDR3 is TGTGCCAGCAGCTTATCAGGCTCTCTCCCCTACAATGAGCAGTTCTTC. This chain uses TRBV7-3 with TRBJ2-1; D is undetermined. CDR3 length equals 16 residues. Germline V CDR1 and CDR2: SGHTA, FQGTGA. V was clipped by 2 bases and J by 2 bases, with 13 bases between them.

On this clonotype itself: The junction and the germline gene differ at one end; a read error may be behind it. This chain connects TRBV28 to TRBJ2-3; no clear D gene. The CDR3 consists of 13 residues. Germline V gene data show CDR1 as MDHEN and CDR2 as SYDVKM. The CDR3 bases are TGTGCCAGCAGTTCGCAAAACACAAATACGCAGTATTTT. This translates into CASSSQNTNTQYF.

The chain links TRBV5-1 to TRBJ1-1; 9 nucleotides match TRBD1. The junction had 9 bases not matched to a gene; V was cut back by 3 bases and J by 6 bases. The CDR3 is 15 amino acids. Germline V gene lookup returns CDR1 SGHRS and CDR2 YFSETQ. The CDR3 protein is CASSSYQTGGAEAFF. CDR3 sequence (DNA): TGCGCCAGCAGCTCCTACCAGACAGGGGGAGCTGAAGCTTTCTTT. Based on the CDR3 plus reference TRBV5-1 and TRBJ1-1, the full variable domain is KAGVTQTPRYLIKTRGQQVTLSCSPISGHRSVSWYQQTPGQGLQFLFEYFSETQRNKGNFPGRFSGRQFSNSRSEMNVSTLELGDSALYLCASSSYQTGGAEAFFGQGTRLTVV.

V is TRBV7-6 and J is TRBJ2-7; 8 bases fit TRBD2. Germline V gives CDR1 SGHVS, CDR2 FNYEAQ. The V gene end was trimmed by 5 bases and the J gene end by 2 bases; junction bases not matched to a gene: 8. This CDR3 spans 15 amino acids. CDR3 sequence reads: CASSPGAGGAYEQYF. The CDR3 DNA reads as TGTGCCAGCAGCCCGGGGGCGGGGGGAGCCTACGAGCAGTACTTC.

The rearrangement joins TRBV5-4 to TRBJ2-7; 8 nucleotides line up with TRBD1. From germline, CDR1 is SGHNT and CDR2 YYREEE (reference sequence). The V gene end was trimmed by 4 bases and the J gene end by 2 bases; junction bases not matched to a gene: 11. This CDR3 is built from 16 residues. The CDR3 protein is CASSNDRQGLPYEQYF. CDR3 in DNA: TGTGCCAGCAGCAACGATCGACAGGGGCTACCCTACGAGCAGTACTTC.

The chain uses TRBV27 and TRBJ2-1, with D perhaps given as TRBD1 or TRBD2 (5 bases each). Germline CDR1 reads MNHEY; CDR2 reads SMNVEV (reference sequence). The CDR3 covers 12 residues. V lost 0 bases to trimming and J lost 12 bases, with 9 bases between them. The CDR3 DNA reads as TGTGCCAGCAGTTTATCTGAGGGGAGGCAGTTCTTC. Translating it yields CASSLSEGRQFF.

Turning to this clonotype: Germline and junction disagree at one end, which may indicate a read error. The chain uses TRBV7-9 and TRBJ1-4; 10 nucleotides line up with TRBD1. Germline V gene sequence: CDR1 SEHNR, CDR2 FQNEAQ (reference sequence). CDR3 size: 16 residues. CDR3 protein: CSSSLRYGTGVEKLFF. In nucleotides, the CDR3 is TGTTCCAGCAGTCTACGCTACGGGACAGGGGTTGAAAAACTGTTTTTT.

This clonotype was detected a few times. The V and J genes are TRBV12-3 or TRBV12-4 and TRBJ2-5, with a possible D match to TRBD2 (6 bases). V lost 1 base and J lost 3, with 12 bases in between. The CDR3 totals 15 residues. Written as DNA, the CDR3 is TGTGCCAGCAGTTTAGAGGCGATAGCGGAAGAGACCCAGTACTTC. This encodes CASSLEAIAEETQYF.

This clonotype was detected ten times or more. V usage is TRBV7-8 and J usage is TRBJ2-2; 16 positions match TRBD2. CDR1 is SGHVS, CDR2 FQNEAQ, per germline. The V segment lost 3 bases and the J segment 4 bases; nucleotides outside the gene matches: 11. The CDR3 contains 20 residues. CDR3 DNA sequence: TGTGCCAGCAGCTTCTCGCCGGGACTAGCGGGAGGGCGTGCCACCGGGGAGCTGTTTTTT. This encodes CASSFSPGLAGGRATGELFF.

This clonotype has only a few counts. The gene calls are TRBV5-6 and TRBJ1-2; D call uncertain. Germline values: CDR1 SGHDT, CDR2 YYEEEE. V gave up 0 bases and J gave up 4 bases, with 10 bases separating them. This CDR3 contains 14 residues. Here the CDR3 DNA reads TGTGCCAGCAGCTTGGAGCGGGAGATCTATGGCTACACCTTC. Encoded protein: CASSLEREIYGYTF.

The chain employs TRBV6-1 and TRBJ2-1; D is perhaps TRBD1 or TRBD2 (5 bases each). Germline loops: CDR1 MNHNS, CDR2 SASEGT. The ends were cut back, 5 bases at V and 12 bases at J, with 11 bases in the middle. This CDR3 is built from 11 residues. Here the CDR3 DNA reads TGTGCCAGCAGTAACCGGGACGGGCAGTTCTTC. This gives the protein CASSNRDGQFF.

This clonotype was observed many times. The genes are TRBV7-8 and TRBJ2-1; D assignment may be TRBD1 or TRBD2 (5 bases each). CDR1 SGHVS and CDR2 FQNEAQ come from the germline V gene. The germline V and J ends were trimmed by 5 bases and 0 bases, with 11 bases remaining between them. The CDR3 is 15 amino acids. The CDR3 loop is CASSTGASSYNEQFF. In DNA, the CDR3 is TGTGCCAGCAGCACCGGGGCCAGCTCCTACAATGAGCAGTTCTTC.

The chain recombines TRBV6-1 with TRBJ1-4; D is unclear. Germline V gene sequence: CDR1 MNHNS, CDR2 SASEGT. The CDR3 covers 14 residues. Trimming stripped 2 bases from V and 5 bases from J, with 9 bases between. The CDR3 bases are TGTGCCAGCAGTGAAAGGAGTAGAAATGAAAAACTGTTTTTT. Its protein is CASSERSRNEKLFF.

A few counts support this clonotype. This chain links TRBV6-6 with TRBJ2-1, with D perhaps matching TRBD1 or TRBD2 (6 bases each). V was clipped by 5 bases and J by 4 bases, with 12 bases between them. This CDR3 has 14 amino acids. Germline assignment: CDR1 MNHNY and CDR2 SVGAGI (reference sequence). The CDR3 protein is CASSVRGPYNEQFF. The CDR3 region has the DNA TGTGCCAGCAGTGTCCGGGGGCCTTACAATGAGCAGTTCTTC.

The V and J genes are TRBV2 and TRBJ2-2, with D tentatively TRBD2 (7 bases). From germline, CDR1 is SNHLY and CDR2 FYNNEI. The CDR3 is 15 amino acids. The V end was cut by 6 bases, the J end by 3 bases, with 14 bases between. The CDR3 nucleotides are TGTGCCAGCAGAAGAGGGGGGGGGTACACCGGGGAGCTGTTTTTT. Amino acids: CASRRGGGYTGELFF.

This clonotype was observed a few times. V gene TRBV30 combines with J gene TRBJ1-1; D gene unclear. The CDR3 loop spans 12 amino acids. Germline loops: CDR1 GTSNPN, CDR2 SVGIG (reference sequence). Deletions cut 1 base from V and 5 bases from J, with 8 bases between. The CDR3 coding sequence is TGTGCCTGGAGTGGCGGCGGGACTGAAGCTTTCTTT. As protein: CAWSGGGTEAFF.

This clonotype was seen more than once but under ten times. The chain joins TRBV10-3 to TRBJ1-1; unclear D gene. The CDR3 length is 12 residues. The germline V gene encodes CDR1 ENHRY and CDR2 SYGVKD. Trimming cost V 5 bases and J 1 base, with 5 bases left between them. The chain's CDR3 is CAISFTNTEAFF. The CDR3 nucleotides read TGTGCCATCAGTTTTACGAACACTGAAGCTTTCTTT.

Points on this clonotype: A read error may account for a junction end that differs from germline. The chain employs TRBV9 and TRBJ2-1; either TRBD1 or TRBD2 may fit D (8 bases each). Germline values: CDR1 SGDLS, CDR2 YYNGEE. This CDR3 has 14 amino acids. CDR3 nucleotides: TGTGCCAGCAGCGTAGAGGGGACTAGAGAACAGGGGGTTTTC. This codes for CASSVEGTREQGVF.

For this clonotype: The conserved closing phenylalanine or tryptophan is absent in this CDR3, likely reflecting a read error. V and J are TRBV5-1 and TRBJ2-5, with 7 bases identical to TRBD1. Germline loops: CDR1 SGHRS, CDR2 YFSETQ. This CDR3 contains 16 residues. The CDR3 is CASSLASDRAQETQYG. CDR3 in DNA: TGCGCCAGCAGCTTGGCTTCTGACAGGGCCCAAGAGACTCAGTACGGC.

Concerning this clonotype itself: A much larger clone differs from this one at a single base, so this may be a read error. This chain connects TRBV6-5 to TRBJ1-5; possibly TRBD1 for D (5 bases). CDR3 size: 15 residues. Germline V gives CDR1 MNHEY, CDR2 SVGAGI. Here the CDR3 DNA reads TGTGCCAGCAGAGAGGGTGGGGCTAGCGATCAGCCCCAGCATTTT. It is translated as CASREGGASDQPQHF.

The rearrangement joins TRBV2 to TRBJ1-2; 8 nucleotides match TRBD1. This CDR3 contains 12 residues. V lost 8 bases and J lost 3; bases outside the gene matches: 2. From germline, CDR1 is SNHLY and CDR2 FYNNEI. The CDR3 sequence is CASLDRDYGYTF. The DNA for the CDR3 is TGTGCCAGCCTGGACAGGGACTATGGCTACACCTTC.

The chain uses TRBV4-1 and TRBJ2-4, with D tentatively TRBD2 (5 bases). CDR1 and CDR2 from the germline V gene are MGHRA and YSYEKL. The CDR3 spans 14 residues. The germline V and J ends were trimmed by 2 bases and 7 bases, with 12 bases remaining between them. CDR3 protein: CASSQPAPGNIQYF. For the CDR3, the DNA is TGCGCCAGCAGCCAACCGGCCCCGGGGAACATTCAGTACTTC.

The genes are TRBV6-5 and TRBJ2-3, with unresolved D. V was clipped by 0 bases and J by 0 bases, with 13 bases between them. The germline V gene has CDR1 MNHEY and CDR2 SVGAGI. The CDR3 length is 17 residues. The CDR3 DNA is TGTGCCAGCAGTTACTCGCGGCCAGACCTTAGCACAGATACGCAGTATTTT. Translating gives CASSYSRPDLSTDTQYF.

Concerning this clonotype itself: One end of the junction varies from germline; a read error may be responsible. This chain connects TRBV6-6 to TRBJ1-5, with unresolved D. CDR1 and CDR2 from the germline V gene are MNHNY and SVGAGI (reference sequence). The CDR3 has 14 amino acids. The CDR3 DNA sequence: TGTGCAAGCAGTTACTCTCCGTCCAAGGAGCCCCAGCATTTT. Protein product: CASSYSPSKEPQHF.